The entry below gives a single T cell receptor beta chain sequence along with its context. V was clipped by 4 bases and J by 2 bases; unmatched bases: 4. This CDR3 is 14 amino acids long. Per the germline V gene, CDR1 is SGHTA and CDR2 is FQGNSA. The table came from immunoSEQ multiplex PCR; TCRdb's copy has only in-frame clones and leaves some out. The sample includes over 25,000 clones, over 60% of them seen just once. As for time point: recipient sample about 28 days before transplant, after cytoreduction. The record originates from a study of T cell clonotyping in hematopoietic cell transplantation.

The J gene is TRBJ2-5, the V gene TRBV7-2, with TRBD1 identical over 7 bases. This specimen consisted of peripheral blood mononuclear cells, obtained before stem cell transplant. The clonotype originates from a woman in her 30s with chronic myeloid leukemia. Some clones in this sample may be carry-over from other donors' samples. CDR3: CASSSRTGQETQYF. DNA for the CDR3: TGTGCCAGCAGCTCCCGGACAGGACAAGAGACCCAGTACTTC.